The following is a T cell receptor beta chain sequence with its context. Its antigen is not known. This entry comes from a study of shared clonotypes between healthy human individuals. As for the study in general: CD4 naive cells filled three plates per donor, CD4 memory three, CD8 naive two and CD8 memory one. Points from the study as a whole: Clonotypes shared by all four donors outscored non-shared clonotypes in generation probability. Sequencing depth was expected to affect clonotype sharing among donors.

Using immunoSEQ multiplex PCR, the repertoire was profiled, and TCRdb retains in-frame clones only, with some absent. This repertoire shows some 500,000 clones, around 96% found once; its top ten account for around 0.066%. CD4+ cells yielded CD45RA+ naive and CD45RA-negative memory subsets. This CDR3 has 14 amino acids. Trimming pared 0 bases from V and 4 bases from J, leaving 8 bases between. In germline, CDR1 is ENHRY, CDR2 SYGVKD. The sequencing input was naive CD4+ T cells sorted from blood. Subset in this sample: CD45RA+ positively selected. The V call is TRBV10-3, the J call TRBJ2-3; maybe TRBD1 (6 bases). The receptor was isolated from a young woman in good health. Here the CDR3 reads CAISESTGPDTQYF. CDR3 coding DNA: TGTGCCATCAGTGAGTCAACAGGGCCAGATACGCAGTATTTT.